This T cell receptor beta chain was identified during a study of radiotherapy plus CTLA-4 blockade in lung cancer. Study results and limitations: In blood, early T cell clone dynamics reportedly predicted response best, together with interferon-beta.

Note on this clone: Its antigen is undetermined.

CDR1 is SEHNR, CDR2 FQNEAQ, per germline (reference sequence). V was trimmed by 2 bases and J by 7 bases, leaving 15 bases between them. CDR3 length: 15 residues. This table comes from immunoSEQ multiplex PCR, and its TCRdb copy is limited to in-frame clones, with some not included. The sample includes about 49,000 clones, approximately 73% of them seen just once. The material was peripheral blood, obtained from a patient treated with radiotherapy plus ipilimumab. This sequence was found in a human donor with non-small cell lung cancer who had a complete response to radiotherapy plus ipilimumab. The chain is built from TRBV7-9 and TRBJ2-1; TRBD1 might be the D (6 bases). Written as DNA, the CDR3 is TGTGCCAGCAGCTTAAGACAGGAAAGGAGGAATGAGCAGTTCTTC. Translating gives CASSLRQERRNEQFF. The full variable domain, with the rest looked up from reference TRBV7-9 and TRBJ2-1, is DTGVSQNPRHKITKRGQNVTFRCDPISEHNRLYWYRQTLGQGPEFLTYFQNEAQLEKSRLLSDRFSAERPKGSFSTLEIQRTEQGDSAMYLCASSLRQERRNEQFFGPGTRLTVL.